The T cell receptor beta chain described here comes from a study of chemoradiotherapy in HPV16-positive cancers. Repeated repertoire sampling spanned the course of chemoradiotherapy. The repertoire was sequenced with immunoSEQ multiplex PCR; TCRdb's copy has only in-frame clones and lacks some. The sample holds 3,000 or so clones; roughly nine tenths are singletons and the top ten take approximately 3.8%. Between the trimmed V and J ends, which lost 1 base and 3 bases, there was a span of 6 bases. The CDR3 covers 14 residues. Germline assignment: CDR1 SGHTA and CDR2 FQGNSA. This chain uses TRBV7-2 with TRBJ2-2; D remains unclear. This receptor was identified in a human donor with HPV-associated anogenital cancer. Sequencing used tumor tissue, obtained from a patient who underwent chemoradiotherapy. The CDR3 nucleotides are TGTGCCAGCAGCTTAGAAGGGTACACCGGGGAGCTGTTTTTT. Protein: CASSLEGYTGELFF.